The clone carrying this TCR beta chain was detected ten times or more. Its matching antigen is unknown. The definition of stable Graves' hyperthyroidism was no ophthalmopathy progression within 18 months. This entry is derived from a study of T cells in Graves' hyperthyroidism and ophthalmopathy. Study in general: Blood from the periphery was taken at initial diagnosis, before any treatment. General observations from the study: Blood also showed most of the thyroid clonotypes that were expanded above 0.001. Ophthalmopathy was told apart from stable hyperthyroidism by a 13 V-J model.

The junction had 11 bases not matched to a gene; V was cut back by 5 bases and J by 6 bases. This CDR3 has 15 residues. Looked up from germline, CDR1 is SGHTA and CDR2 is FQGTGA. Researchers amplified the TCR beta CDR3 regions from RNA transcripts. HTBI primers were used for first-round RT-PCR of the TCR CDR3. MiXCR was run by TCRdb on the multiplex PCR reads, yielding one entry per CDR3 protein. The table lists under 400,000 distinct CDR3 sequences, approximately 15% of them singletons, with around 35% in the top ten. The clonotype comes from a young man with Graves' hyperthyroidism. This chain joins TRBV7-3 and TRBJ2-3; 7 bases are a match to TRBD2. Sequencing was done on a sample of blood. The CDR3 DNA reads TGTGCCAGCAGCCCCCAGGGAGGGCCAGGGGATACGCAGTATTTT. Its translation: CASSPQGGPGDTQYF. Combining the CDR3 with reference TRBV7-3 and TRBJ2-3 gives the whole variable domain GAGVSQTPSNKVTEKGKYVELRCDPISGHTALYWYRQSLGQGPEFLIYFQGTGAADDSGLPNDRFFAVRPEGSVSTLKIQRTERGDSAVYLCASSPQGGPGDTQYFGPGTRLTVL.